This T cell receptor beta chain was captured by sequencing in a study of blood T cells in healthy people across ages. Study findings and constraints: Both naive CD4+ cell counts and diversity were greater in long-lived donors than in aged donors.

This clonotype was seen ten or more times. Its antigen is still unknown. Germline assignment: CDR1 MNHNY and CDR2 SVGAGI (reference sequence). V was pared by 6 bases and J by 2 bases, with 10 bases between. CDR3 size: 13 residues. A sample-barcoded 5' primer and a J-beta primer mix were used in a second PCR of about 7 to 12 cycles. Each CDR3 protein gets one entry after TCRdb re-called the 5' RACE reads with MiXCR. The sample holds 540,000 or so distinct CDR3 sequences, around half seen once. The sequence came from a man older than 75 in good health. The sequenced material came from blood. The chain links TRBV6-6 to TRBJ1-2; D not resolved. The CDR3 protein is CASRTPGNYGYTF. The CDR3 DNA is TGTGCCAGCAGGACGCCCGGCAACTATGGCTACACCTTC.